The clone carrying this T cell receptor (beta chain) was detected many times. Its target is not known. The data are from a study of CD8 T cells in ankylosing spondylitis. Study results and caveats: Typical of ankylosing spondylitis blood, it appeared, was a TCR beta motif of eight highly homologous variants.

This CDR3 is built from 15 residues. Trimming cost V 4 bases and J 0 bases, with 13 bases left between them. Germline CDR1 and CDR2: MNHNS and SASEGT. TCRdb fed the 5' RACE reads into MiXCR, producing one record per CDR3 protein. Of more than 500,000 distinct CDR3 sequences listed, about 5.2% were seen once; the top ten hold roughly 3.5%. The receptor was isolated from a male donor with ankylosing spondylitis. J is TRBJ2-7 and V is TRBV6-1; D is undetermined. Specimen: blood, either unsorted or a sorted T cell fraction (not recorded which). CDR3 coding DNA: TGTGCCAGCAGTGTAAGGCTTTCGAGCTCCTACGAGCAGTACTTC. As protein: CASSVRLSSSYEQYF.